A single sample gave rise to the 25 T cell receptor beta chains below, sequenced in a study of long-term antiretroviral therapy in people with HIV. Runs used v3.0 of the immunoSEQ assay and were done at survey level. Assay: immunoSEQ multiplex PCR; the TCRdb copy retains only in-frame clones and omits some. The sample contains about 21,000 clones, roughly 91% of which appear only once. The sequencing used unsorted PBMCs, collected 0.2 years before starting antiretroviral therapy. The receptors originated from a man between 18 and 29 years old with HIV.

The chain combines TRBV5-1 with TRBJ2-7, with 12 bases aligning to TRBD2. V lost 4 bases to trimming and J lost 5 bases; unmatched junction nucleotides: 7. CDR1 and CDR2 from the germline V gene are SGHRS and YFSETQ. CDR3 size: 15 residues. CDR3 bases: TGCGCCAGCAGCCGTATGACTAGCGGGGGTAACGAGCAGTACTTC. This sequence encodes CASSRMTSGGNEQYF.

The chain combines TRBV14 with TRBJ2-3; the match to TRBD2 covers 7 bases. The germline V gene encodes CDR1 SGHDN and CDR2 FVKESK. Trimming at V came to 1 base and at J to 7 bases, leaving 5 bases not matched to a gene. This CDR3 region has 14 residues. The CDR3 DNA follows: TGTGCCAGCAGCCAAGGAGGCGGGGGAAATACGCAGTATTTT. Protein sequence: CASSQGGGGNTQYF.

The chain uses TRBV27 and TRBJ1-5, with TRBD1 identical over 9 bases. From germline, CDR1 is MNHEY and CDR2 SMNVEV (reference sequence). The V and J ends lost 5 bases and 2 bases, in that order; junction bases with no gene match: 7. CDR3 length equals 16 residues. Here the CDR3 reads CASSPLGQGGNQPQHF. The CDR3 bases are TGTGCCAGCAGTCCGCTGGGACAGGGTGGCAATCAGCCCCAGCATTTT.

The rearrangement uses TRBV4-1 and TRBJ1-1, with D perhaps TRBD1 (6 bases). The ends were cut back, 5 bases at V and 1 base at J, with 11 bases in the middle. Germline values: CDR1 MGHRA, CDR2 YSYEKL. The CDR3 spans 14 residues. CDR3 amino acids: CASSSLRGNTEAFF. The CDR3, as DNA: TGCGCCAGCAGCTCCCTCAGGGGGAACACTGAAGCTTTCTTT.

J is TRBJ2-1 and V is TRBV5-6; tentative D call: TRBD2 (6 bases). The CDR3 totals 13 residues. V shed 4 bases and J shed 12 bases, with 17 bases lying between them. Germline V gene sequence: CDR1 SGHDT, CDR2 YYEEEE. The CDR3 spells CASSPPGLQGQFF. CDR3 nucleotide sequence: TGTGCCAGCAGCCCTCCGGGACTCCAAGGGCAGTTCTTC.

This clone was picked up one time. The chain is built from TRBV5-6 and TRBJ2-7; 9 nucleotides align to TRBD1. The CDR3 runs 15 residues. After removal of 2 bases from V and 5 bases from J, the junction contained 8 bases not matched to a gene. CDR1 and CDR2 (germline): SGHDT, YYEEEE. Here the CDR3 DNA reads TGTGCCAGCAGCTTTCGGAGGACAGGGGCCCACGAGCAGTACTTC. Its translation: CASSFRRTGAHEQYF.

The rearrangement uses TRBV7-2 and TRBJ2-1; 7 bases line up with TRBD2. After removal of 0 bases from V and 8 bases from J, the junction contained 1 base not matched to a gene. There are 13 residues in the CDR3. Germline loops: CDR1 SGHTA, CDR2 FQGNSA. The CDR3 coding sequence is TGTGCCAGCAGCTTAGCGGCGGGAGATGAGCAGTTCTTC. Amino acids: CASSLAAGDEQFF.

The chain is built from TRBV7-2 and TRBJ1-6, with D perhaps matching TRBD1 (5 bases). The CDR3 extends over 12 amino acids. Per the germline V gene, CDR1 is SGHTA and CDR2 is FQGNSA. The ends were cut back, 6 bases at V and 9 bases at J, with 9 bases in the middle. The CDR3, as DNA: TGTGCCAGCAGTAGCAGGGTTTCACCCCTCCACTTT. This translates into CASSSRVSPLHF.

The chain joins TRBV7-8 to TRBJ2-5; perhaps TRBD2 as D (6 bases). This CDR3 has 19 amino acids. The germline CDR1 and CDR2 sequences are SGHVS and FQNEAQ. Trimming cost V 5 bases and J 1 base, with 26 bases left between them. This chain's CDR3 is CASSPAERMGGAFQETQYF. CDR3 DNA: TGTGCCAGCAGCCCAGCCGAGCGCATGGGCGGGGCCTTCCAAGAGACCCAGTACTTC.

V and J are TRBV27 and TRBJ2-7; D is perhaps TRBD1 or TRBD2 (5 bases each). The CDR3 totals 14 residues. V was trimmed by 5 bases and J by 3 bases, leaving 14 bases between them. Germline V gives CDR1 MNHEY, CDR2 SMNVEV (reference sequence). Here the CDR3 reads CASSNMGVGYEQYF. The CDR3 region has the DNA TGTGCCAGCAGTAACATGGGGGTAGGCTACGAGCAGTACTTC.

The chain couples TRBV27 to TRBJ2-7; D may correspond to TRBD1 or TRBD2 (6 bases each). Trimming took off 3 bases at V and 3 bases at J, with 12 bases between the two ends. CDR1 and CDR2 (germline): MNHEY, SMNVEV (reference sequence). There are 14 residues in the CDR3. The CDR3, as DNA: TGTGCCAGCAGTTTCGGGGGCGGTCTCTACGAGCAGTACTTC. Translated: CASSFGGGLYEQYF.

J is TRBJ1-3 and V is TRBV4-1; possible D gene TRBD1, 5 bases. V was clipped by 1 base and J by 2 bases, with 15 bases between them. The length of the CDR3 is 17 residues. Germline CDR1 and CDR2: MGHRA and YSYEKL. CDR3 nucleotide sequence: TGCGCCAGCAGCCAAGTATGGATGGGGGAGGCTGGAAACACCATATATTTT. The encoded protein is CASSQVWMGEAGNTIYF.

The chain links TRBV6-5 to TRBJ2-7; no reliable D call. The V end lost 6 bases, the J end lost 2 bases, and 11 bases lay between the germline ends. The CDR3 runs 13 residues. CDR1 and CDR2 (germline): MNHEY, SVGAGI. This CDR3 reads CASRRSSTYEQYF. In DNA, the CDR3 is TGTGCCAGCAGGCGGAGTTCAACCTACGAGCAGTACTTC.

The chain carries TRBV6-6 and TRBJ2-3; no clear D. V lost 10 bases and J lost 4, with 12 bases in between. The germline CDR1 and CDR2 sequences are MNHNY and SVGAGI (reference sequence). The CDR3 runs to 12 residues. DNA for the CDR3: TGTGCCATCGGCCCCCACCCAGATACGCAGTATTTT. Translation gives CAIGPHPDTQYF.

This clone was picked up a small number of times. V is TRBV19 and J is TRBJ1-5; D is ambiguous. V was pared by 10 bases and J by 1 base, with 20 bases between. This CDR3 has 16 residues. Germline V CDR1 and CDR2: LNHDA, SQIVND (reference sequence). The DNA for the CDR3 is TGTGCCACCTTAAGCCTGGCCGGCACAAGCAATCAGCCCCAGCATTTT. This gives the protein CATLSLAGTSNQPQHF.

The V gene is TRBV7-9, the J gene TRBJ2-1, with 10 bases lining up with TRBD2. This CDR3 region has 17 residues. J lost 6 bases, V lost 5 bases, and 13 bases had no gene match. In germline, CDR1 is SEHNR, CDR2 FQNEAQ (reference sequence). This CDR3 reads CASSPPTTASGGNEQFF. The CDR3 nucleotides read TGTGCCAGCAGCCCGCCCACGACGGCTAGCGGGGGCAATGAGCAGTTCTTC.

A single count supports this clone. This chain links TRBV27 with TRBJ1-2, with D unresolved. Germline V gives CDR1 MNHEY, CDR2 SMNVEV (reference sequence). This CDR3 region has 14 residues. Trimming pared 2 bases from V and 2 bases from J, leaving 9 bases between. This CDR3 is CASSLRVGNYGYTF. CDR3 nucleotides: TGTGCCAGCAGTTTAAGGGTAGGCAACTATGGCTACACCTTC.

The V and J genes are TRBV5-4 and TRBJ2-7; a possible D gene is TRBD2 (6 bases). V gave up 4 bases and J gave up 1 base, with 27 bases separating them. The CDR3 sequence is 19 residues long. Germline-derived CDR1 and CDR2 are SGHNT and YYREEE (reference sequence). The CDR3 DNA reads TGTGCCAGCAGCATAAAGAGGAGTCCTCCGGTCGGGAGTTCCTACGAGCAGTACTTC. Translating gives CASSIKRSPPVGSSYEQYF. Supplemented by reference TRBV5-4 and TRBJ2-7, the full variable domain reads ETGVTQSPTHLIKTRGQQVTLRCSSQSGHNTVSWYQQALGQGPQFIFQYYREEENGRGNFPPRFSGLQFPNYSSELNVNALELDDSALYLCASSIKRSPPVGSSYEQYFGPGTRLTVT.

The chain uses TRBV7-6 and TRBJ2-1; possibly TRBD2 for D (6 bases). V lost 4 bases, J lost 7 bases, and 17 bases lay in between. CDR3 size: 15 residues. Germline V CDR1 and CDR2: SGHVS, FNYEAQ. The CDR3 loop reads CASSSSSSEGNEQFF. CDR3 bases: TGTGCCAGCAGCTCTTCATCCTCGGAGGGTAATGAGCAGTTCTTC.

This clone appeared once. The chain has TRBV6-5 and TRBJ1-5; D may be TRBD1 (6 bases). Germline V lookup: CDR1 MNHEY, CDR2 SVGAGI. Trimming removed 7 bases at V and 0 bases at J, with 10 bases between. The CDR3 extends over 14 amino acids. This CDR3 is CASMDRSSNQPQHF. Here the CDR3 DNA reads TGTGCCAGCATGGACAGATCTAGCAATCAGCCCCAGCATTTT.

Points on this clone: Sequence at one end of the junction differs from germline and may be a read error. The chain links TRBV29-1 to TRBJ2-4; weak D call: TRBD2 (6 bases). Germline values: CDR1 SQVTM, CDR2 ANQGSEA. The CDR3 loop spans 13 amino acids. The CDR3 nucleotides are TGCAGCGTAGAAGGGAGGGCCAAAAACATTCAGTACTTC. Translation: CSVEGRAKNIQYF.

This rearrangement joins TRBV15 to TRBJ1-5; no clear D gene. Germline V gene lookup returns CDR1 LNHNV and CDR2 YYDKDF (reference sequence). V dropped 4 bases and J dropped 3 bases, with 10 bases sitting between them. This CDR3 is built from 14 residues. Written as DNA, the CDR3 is TGTGCCACCAGCAAGCAGGATTCCAATCAGCCCCAGCATTTT. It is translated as CATSKQDSNQPQHF.

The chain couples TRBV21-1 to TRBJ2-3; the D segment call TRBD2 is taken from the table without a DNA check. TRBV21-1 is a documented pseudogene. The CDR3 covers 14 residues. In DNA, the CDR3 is TGTGCCAGCACCTCCGGGAATAGCACAGATACGCAGTATTTT. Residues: CASTSGNSTDTQYF.

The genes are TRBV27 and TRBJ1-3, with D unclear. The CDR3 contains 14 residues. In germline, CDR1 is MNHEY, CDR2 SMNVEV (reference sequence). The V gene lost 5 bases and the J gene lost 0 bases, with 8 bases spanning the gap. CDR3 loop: CASSTRFSGNTIYF. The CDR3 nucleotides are TGTGCCAGCAGTACCCGGTTCTCTGGAAACACCATATATTTT.

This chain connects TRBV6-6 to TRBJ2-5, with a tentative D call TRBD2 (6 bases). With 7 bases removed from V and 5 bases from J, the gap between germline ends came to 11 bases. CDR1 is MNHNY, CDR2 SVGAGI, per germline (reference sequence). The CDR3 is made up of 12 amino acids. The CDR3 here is CASTEGRETQYF. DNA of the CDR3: TGTGCCAGCACGGAGGGGCGGGAGACCCAGTACTTC.